Shown below are 11 T cell receptor beta chains from a single sample sequenced in a study of cytomegalovirus exposure and HLA in healthy donors. PCR primers comprised 60 Vbeta and 13 Jbeta primers. Here immunoSEQ multiplex PCR was the method, and the copy in TCRdb shows in-frame clones only, minus some. Among 150,000 to 200,000 clones, roughly 80% were seen once, and the ten largest hold 4.5% to 5.5%. The sequencing input was PBMCs. These receptor sequences come from a man younger than 35 in good health and CMV-seronegative.

As regards this clone: The junction departs from the called germline gene at one end, perhaps through a read error. This sequence joins TRBV7-9 and TRBJ2-7, with a tentative D call TRBD2 (5 bases). Germline CDR1 reads SEHNR; CDR2 reads FQNEAQ (reference sequence). This CDR3 is 14 amino acids long. The CDR3 bases are TGTTCCAGCAGCTTAAGCTCGGGAACCTACGAGCAGTACTTC. It yields the protein CSSSLSSGTYEQYF.

The chain couples TRBV27 to TRBJ1-2, with 8 bases identical to TRBD1. Trimming cost V 2 bases and J 8 bases; bases outside gene matches: 7. The CDR3 extends over 14 amino acids. Germline loops: CDR1 MNHEY, CDR2 SMNVEV (reference sequence). CDR3 amino acids: CASSLAGTGRGYTF. For the CDR3, the DNA is TGTGCCAGCAGTTTAGCCGGGACAGGTCGGGGCTACACCTTC.

This clone occurred once. The V call is TRBV25-1, the J call TRBJ2-7; D gene unclear. The ends were cut back, 2 bases at V and 3 bases at J, with 8 bases in the middle. CDR1 and CDR2 from the germline V gene are MGHDK and SYGVNS. This CDR3 is built from 13 residues. The CDR3 nucleotides read TGTGCCAGCAGTGAAGAGGCGGTCTACGAGCAGTACTTC. Translation: CASSEEAVYEQYF.

In DNA, the CDR3 is TGTGCCATCAAGACTAGCACAGATACGCAGTATTTT. This encodes CAIKTSTDTQYF. The rearrangement links TRBV10-3 to TRBJ2-3; D uncertain. Trimming cost V 7 bases and J 0 bases, with 5 bases left between them. The CDR3 is made up of 12 amino acids. CDR1 ENHRY and CDR2 SYGVKD come from the germline V gene.

The V and J genes are TRBV15 and TRBJ2-3, with D perhaps TRBD2 (6 bases). Trimming cost V 0 bases and J 0 bases, with 10 bases left between them. From germline, CDR1 is LNHNV and CDR2 YYDKDF (reference sequence). The CDR3 is made up of 16 amino acids. CDR3 amino acids: CATSRESLASTDTQYF. The CDR3 DNA sequence: TGTGCCACCAGCAGAGAATCGCTAGCGAGCACAGATACGCAGTATTTT. Supplemented by reference TRBV15 and TRBJ2-3, the full variable domain reads DAMVIQNPRYQVTQFGKPVTLSCSQTLNHNVMYWYQQKSSQAPKLLFHYYDKDFNNEADTPDNFQSRRPNTSFCFLDIRSPGLGDTAMYLCATSRESLASTDTQYFGPGTRLTVL.

Only one count was recorded for this clone. The chain has TRBV11-3 and TRBJ2-2; 14 nucleotides agree with TRBD2. Germline assignment: CDR1 SGHNT and CDR2 YENEEA. This CDR3 has 17 amino acids. The J segment lost 4 bases and the V segment lost 1 base, leaving 2 bases of the junction unmatched. This CDR3 is CASSLGTSGRTTGELFF. The DNA of the CDR3 is TGTGCCAGCAGCTTAGGGACTAGCGGGAGGACCACCGGGGAGCTGTTTTTT. The full variable domain, rest sourced from reference TRBV11-3 and TRBJ2-2, is EAGVVQSPRYKIIEKKQPVAFWCNPISGHNTLYWYLQNLGQGPELLIRYENEEAVDDSQLPKDRFSAERLKGVDSTLKIQPAELGDSAVYLCASSLGTSGRTTGELFFGEGSRLTVL.

The chain employs TRBV5-4 and TRBJ2-5, with 8 positions matching TRBD1. The V and J ends lost 5 bases and 1 base, in that order; junction bases with no gene match: 10. The germline gives CDR1 SGHNT, CDR2 YYREEE (reference sequence). CDR3 length: 16 amino acids. Here the CDR3 DNA reads TGTGCCAGCAGTTCAAACAACAGGGGGAGCCAAGAGACCCAGTACTTC. This encodes CASSSNNRGSQETQYF.

The chain has TRBV11-3 and TRBJ2-2, with D perhaps TRBD2 (5 bases). V shed 5 bases and J shed 4 bases, with 14 bases lying between them. The germline V gene has CDR1 SGHNT and CDR2 YENEEA. The CDR3 consists of 15 residues. This CDR3 is CASSTDRLFTGELFF. DNA for the CDR3: TGTGCCAGCAGCACCGACCGACTATTCACCGGGGAGCTGTTTTTT.

The sample holds one count of this clone. CDR3 sequence: CASSVATGGRTEAFF. CDR3 nucleotides: TGTGCCAGCAGCGTAGCTACAGGGGGACGTACTGAAGCTTTCTTT. The rearrangement joins TRBV9 to TRBJ1-1, with 8 bases matching TRBD1. The V and J ends lost 0 bases and 5 bases, in that order; junction bases with no gene match: 6. This CDR3 has 15 amino acids. The germline CDR1 and CDR2 sequences are SGDLS and YYNGEE.

A few counts support this clone. The gene calls are TRBV7-9 and TRBJ1-1; 7 bases fit TRBD1. CDR3 size: 13 residues. Germline V CDR1 and CDR2: SEHNR, FQNEAQ (reference sequence). With V trimmed by 6 bases and J by 10 bases, 11 bases remained unmatched. CDR3 sequence reads: CASSPTGVLLAFF. The DNA for the CDR3 is TGTGCCAGCAGTCCCACAGGGGTCCTGCTAGCTTTCTTT.

This clone has only one observation. This chain's CDR3 is CASSPQANYGYTF. For the CDR3, the DNA is TGTGCCAGCTCACCGCAGGCTAACTATGGCTACACCTTC. J is TRBJ1-2 and V is TRBV18; the D is unclear. The CDR3 is 13 residues long. V was trimmed by 3 bases and J by 0 bases, leaving 5 bases between them. CDR1 is KGHSH, CDR2 LQKENI, per germline.